These T cell receptor beta chains were read from a single sample in a study of T cells in Graves' hyperthyroidism and ophthalmopathy. Using its own MiXCR run on the multiplex PCR reads, TCRdb lists one record per CDR3 protein. Of roughly 290,000 distinct CDR3 sequences in the sample, roughly 15% were seen once. The sequenced sample consisted of blood. Receptors originate from a woman aged 40 to 49 with Graves' hyperthyroidism. Both conserved end residues are part of each CDR3. Each record gives: V gene, D gene, clone size, J gene, CDR3 DNA, CDR3 protein. D genes are given only for firm matches. Not every row has a clone size; where given, it reads once, few, many or a size class.

v_call: TRBV7-2; d_call: TRBD2; clone_size: many; j_call: TRBJ2-3; cdr3_nt: TGTGCCAGCAGCTTTAACCCCAGCGGGAGGGCTAGCACAGATACGCAGTATTTT; cdr3_aa: CASSFNPSGRASTDTQYF
v_call: TRBV2; d_call: NA; clone_size: many; j_call: TRBJ2-5; cdr3_nt: TGTGCCAGCAAGCTCCAGGAGACCCAGTACTTC; cdr3_aa: CASKLQETQYF
v_call: TRBV7-2; d_call: NA; clone_size: many; j_call: TRBJ2-1; cdr3_nt: TGTGCCAGCAGCTTAGCGATGGGGACTTACAATGAGCAGTTCTTC; cdr3_aa: CASSLAMGTYNEQFF
v_call: TRBV28; d_call: NA; clone_size: many; j_call: TRBJ1-1; cdr3_nt: TGTGCCAGCACCGGGGTCAAAGAAGCTTTCTTT; cdr3_aa: CASTGVKEAFF
v_call: TRBV19; d_call: TRBD1; clone_size: many; j_call: TRBJ1-1; cdr3_nt: TGTGCCAGTAGTATAGTCGGGACAGCCGAAGCTTTCTTT; cdr3_aa: CASSIVGTAEAFF
v_call: TRBV4-2; d_call: NA; clone_size: few; j_call: TRBJ1-2; cdr3_nt: TGTGCCAGCAGCCAAGATATAACGGGCCTTAACTATGGCTACACCTTC; cdr3_aa: CASSQDITGLNYGYTF
v_call: TRBV10-2; d_call: TRBD2; clone_size: many; j_call: TRBJ2-7; cdr3_nt: TGCGCCAGCGGACGGCTAGCGGGAGGAGGCCACGAGCAGTACTTC; cdr3_aa: CASGRLAGGGHEQYF
v_call: TRBV27; d_call: NA; clone_size: many; j_call: TRBJ2-7; cdr3_nt: TGTGCCAGCAGTTTGGGGATCGAGCGACTCTACGAGCAGTACTTC; cdr3_aa: CASSLGIERLYEQYF
v_call: TRBV7-2; d_call: NA; clone_size: many; j_call: TRBJ2-5; cdr3_nt: TGTGCCAGCAGCTTCAGCGGACAAACACAAGAGACCCAGTACTTC; cdr3_aa: CASSFSGQTQETQYF
v_call: TRBV29-1; d_call: TRBD2; clone_size: few; j_call: TRBJ2-1; cdr3_nt: TGCACCATAGAGTCTTTAGCGGGAGAGCGGTACAATGAGCAGTTCTTC; cdr3_aa: CTIESLAGERYNEQFF
v_call: TRBV6-1; d_call: TRBD2; clone_size: few; j_call: TRBJ2-1; cdr3_nt: TGTGCCGGGGGACTAGCGGGAGAGGAAGAGCAGTTCTTC; cdr3_aa: CAGGLAGEEEQFF
v_call: TRBV10-3; d_call: NA; clone_size: many; j_call: TRBJ2-3; cdr3_nt: TGTGCCATCTCATATCAGGCCACAGATACGCAGTATTTT; cdr3_aa: CAISYQATDTQYF
v_call: TRBV12-5; d_call: NA; clone_size: many; j_call: TRBJ2-2; cdr3_nt: TGTGCTAGTGGTTTGGTTTTGGTAGCGGCGAACACCGGGGAGCTGTTTTTT; cdr3_aa: CASGLVLVAANTGELFF
v_call: TRBV6-5; d_call: TRBD2; clone_size: many; j_call: TRBJ2-3; cdr3_nt: TGTGCCAGCAGTTACTCAGGTCTAGCGGTTAGCACAGATACGCAGTATTTT; cdr3_aa: CASSYSGLAVSTDTQYF
v_call: TRBV7-9; d_call: NA; clone_size: many; j_call: TRBJ1-1; cdr3_nt: TGTGCCAGCAGCCCCCGGGAGGGCGACTGGTATGACACTGAAGCTTTCTTT; cdr3_aa: CASSPREGDWYDTEAFF
v_call: TRBV6-1; d_call: NA; clone_size: NA; j_call: TRBJ1-2; cdr3_nt: TGTGCCAGCAGTGAAACAGGGAACTATGGCTACACCTTC; cdr3_aa: CASSETGNYGYTF
v_call: TRBV7-9; d_call: TRBD2; clone_size: few; j_call: TRBJ2-7; cdr3_nt: TGTGCCAGCAGACCAATAGCGGGAGGGGGCAACGAGCAGTACTTC; cdr3_aa: CASRPIAGGGNEQYF
v_call: TRBV7-2; d_call: NA; clone_size: many; j_call: TRBJ2-5; cdr3_nt: TGTGCCAGCAGTTTAGACGGTCGGAACATTTTGTACCAAGAGACCCAGTACTTC; cdr3_aa: CASSLDGRNILYQETQYF
v_call: TRBV6-1; d_call: TRBD1; clone_size: once; j_call: TRBJ1-1; cdr3_nt: TGTGCCAGCACCGGGACAGGGTGGCCTGAAGCTTTCTTT; cdr3_aa: CASTGTGWPEAFF
v_call: TRBV28; d_call: NA; clone_size: NA; j_call: TRBJ2-1; cdr3_nt: TGTGCCAGCAGTTGGGGCAGGGGAGGTTCGCAGTTCTTC; cdr3_aa: CASSWGRGGSQFF
v_call: TRBV6-1; d_call: TRBD1; clone_size: NA; j_call: TRBJ1-2; cdr3_nt: TGTGCCAGCAGTCCTACCGGGACAGGGTCTAACTATGGCTACACCTTC; cdr3_aa: CASSPTGTGSNYGYTF
v_call: TRBV27; d_call: TRBD2; clone_size: NA; j_call: TRBJ2-7; cdr3_nt: TGTGCCAGCAGTTTATTTGCGGGAGGGTCCTCCTACGAGCAGTACTTC; cdr3_aa: CASSLFAGGSSYEQYF
v_call: TRBV2; d_call: NA; clone_size: many; j_call: TRBJ1-3; cdr3_nt: TGTGCCAGCAAATGGGCGGTCTCTGGAAACACCATATATTTT; cdr3_aa: CASKWAVSGNTIYF
v_call: TRBV12-3/TRBV12-4; d_call: NA; clone_size: many; j_call: TRBJ1-5; cdr3_nt: TGTGCCAGCAGTGGCGGTATCAACAATCAGCCCCAGCATTTT; cdr3_aa: CASSGGINNQPQHF
v_call: TRBV24-1; d_call: TRBD1; clone_size: many; j_call: TRBJ2-5; cdr3_nt: TGTGCCACCAGTGCGGGACAGGGACAGACCCAGTACTTC; cdr3_aa: CATSAGQGQTQYF
v_call: TRBV6-2/TRBV6-3; d_call: NA; clone_size: many; j_call: TRBJ2-5; cdr3_nt: TGTGCCAGCAGTTACGGGGAGACCCAGTACTTC; cdr3_aa: CASSYGETQYF
v_call: TRBV2; d_call: TRBD1; clone_size: few; j_call: TRBJ2-3; cdr3_nt: TGTGCCAGCAGATTGACAGGGGTGTTTACAGATACGCAGTATTTT; cdr3_aa: CASRLTGVFTDTQYF
v_call: TRBV6-1; d_call: NA; clone_size: many; j_call: TRBJ2-5; cdr3_nt: TGTGCCAGCAAGTTAGGGGGGATTGATGAGACCCAGTACTTC; cdr3_aa: CASKLGGIDETQYF
v_call: TRBV20-1; d_call: NA; clone_size: few; j_call: TRBJ1-4; cdr3_nt: TGCAGTGCCACCCCAGGGTCCTACCGTGAAAAACTGTTTTTT; cdr3_aa: CSATPGSYREKLFF
v_call: TRBV3-1; d_call: NA; clone_size: many; j_call: TRBJ1-2; cdr3_nt: TGTGCCAGCAGCCACGGAGGGAGTCAGGGCTACACCTTC; cdr3_aa: CASSHGGSQGYTF
v_call: TRBV7-2; d_call: TRBD2; clone_size: many; j_call: TRBJ2-1; cdr3_nt: TGTGCCAGCAGCAATTTAGCGGGACGGTACAATGAGCAGTTCTTC; cdr3_aa: CASSNLAGRYNEQFF
v_call: TRBV19; d_call: NA; clone_size: few; j_call: TRBJ2-7; cdr3_nt: TGTGCCAGTAGTGAGACAGGTCCCTACGAGCAGTACTTC; cdr3_aa: CASSETGPYEQYF
v_call: TRBV28; d_call: NA; clone_size: many; j_call: TRBJ2-5; cdr3_nt: TGTGCCAGCAGTCGCGAAAGAGGGGAAGAGACCCAGTACTTC; cdr3_aa: CASSRERGEETQYF
v_call: TRBV29-1; d_call: NA; clone_size: many; j_call: TRBJ1-2; cdr3_nt: TGCAGCGGGGGAGAAATTGGTGGCTACACCTTC; cdr3_aa: CSGGEIGGYTF
v_call: TRBV27; d_call: NA; clone_size: many; j_call: TRBJ2-7; cdr3_nt: TGTGCCAGCAGTTTATCCTACGGACAGTCCTACGAGCAGTACTTC; cdr3_aa: CASSLSYGQSYEQYF
v_call: TRBV19; d_call: TRBD2; clone_size: few; j_call: TRBJ2-3; cdr3_nt: TGTGCCAGTAGTGCTTTTCTAGCGGGAGGCACAGATACGCAGTATTTT; cdr3_aa: CASSAFLAGGTDTQYF
v_call: TRBV19; d_call: NA; clone_size: NA; j_call: TRBJ1-3; cdr3_nt: TGTGCCAGTAGTGTGAACCAGGGAAACACCATATATTTT; cdr3_aa: CASSVNQGNTIYF
v_call: TRBV3-1; d_call: TRBD2; clone_size: many; j_call: TRBJ2-7; cdr3_nt: TGTGCCAGCAGCCAGGAACTAGCGGGGGCTAGGTCGAAGCAGTACTTC; cdr3_aa: CASSQELAGARSKQYF
v_call: TRBV10-3; d_call: NA; clone_size: many; j_call: TRBJ2-1; cdr3_nt: TGTGCCATCAGTGAGTCGGCCAGACGCTCCTACAATGAGCAGTTCTTC; cdr3_aa: CAISESARRSYNEQFF
v_call: TRBV7-8; d_call: NA; clone_size: many; j_call: TRBJ1-6; cdr3_nt: TGTGCCAGCAGTTCGACCTCGGGGCTCGGCTCCTATAATTCACCCCTCCACTTT; cdr3_aa: CASSSTSGLGSYNSPLHF
v_call: TRBV20-1; d_call: NA; clone_size: many; j_call: TRBJ2-5; cdr3_nt: TGCAGTGCCCACAGTGGGTTGGAGACCCAGTACTTC; cdr3_aa: CSAHSGLETQYF
v_call: TRBV29-1; d_call: TRBD1; clone_size: many; j_call: TRBJ1-1; cdr3_nt: TGCAGCGTCTACAGGGGGGGAGCTTTCTTT; cdr3_aa: CSVYRGGAFF
v_call: TRBV27; d_call: NA; clone_size: many; j_call: TRBJ1-5; cdr3_nt: TGTGCCAGCAGTCCCCTAAATCCGGGAGGCCAGGAGCCCCAGCATTTT; cdr3_aa: CASSPLNPGGQEPQHF
v_call: TRBV6-2/TRBV6-3; d_call: TRBD1; clone_size: NA; j_call: TRBJ1-1; cdr3_nt: TGTGCCAGCAGTTACTCGGGACAGGGAGGACGCCGGAACACTGAAGCTTTCTTT; cdr3_aa: CASSYSGQGGRRNTEAFF
v_call: TRBV11-2; d_call: NA; clone_size: many; j_call: TRBJ2-2; cdr3_nt: TGTGCCAGCAGCTTAGGTTCCCCCGGTTGGGGGGAGCTGTTTTTT; cdr3_aa: CASSLGSPGWGELFF
v_call: TRBV10-3; d_call: TRBD1; clone_size: NA; j_call: TRBJ1-6; cdr3_nt: TGTGCCATCAGTACGAAGACAGGGGGTAATTCACCCCTCCACTTT; cdr3_aa: CAISTKTGGNSPLHF
v_call: TRBV10-3; d_call: NA; clone_size: many; j_call: TRBJ1-5; cdr3_nt: TGTGCCACCACGCCGGGAAATCAGCCCCAGCATTTT; cdr3_aa: CATTPGNQPQHF
v_call: TRBV6-1; d_call: NA; clone_size: many; j_call: TRBJ1-2; cdr3_nt: TGTGCCAGCAGTGACCCCCGGGGGGGGGGCGAGTATGGCTACACCTTC; cdr3_aa: CASSDPRGGGEYGYTF
v_call: TRBV12-3/TRBV12-4; d_call: NA; clone_size: many; j_call: TRBJ2-7; cdr3_nt: TGTGCCAGCAGTACAGGGGAGGCATCCTACGAGCAGTACTTC; cdr3_aa: CASSTGEASYEQYF
v_call: TRBV6-1; d_call: NA; clone_size: many; j_call: TRBJ2-7; cdr3_nt: TGTGCCAGCAGTGACGTTCGGCGGGCCCCCTACGAGCAGTACTTC; cdr3_aa: CASSDVRRAPYEQYF